The 26 T cell receptor beta chains listed next were all sequenced from one sample in a study of T cell clonality in common variable immunodeficiency. Points from the study as a whole: Reportedly, TCR beta sequences from common variable immunodeficiency showed fewer deletions and N-nucleotide insertions.

These receptors lack a known antigen. Some clones are missing from TCRdb's copy, which holds only in-frame ones; the method was immunoSEQ multiplex PCR. The sample yields about 34,000 clones, without any singletons. Sequencing was performed on peripheral blood mononuclear cells. The source of these receptors is a human donor with common variable immunodeficiency.

This clone was picked up many times. The CDR3 extends 3 residues past the end of the read, so its final part is completed from the germline J gene. The rearrangement links TRBV20-1 to TRBJ2-1; D uncertain. Trimming removed 0 bases at V and 0 bases at J, with 9 bases between. CDR1 is DFQATT, CDR2 SNEGSKA, per germline (reference sequence). The CDR3 loop spans 15 amino acids. CDR3 DNA, as far as it was read: TGCAGTGCTAGAGAGCGGATAAGCTCCTACAATGAG. Protein: CSARERISSYNE. The full CDR3 is CSARERISSYNEQFF.

The sample holds many counts of this clone. The read ends 3 residues before the CDR3 terminus; that terminus is restored from the germline J gene. The gene calls are TRBV7-2 and TRBJ1-6; D not resolved. CDR3 size: 15 residues. V lost 4 bases and J 4 bases, leaving 11 bases between the germline ends. The V gene's germline CDR1 is SGHTA and CDR2 FQGNSA. Here the CDR3 reads CASSSNVRYNSPLHF. CDR3 DNA (partial): TGTGCCAGCAGCTCAAACGTCAGATATAATTCACCC.

A remark on this clone: The CDR3 extends 3 residues past the end of the read, so its final part is completed from the germline J gene. This chain joins TRBV30 and TRBJ1-2, with a weak D call TRBD1 (6 bases). With 5 bases removed from V and 6 bases from J, the gap between germline ends came to 16 bases. In germline, CDR1 is GTSNPN, CDR2 SVGIG (reference sequence). This CDR3 is 13 amino acids long. Incomplete CDR3 DNA: TGTGCCTGGGACTCCGGGACATCCGATGGC. Protein product: CAWDSGTSDG. The entire CDR3 protein reads CAWDSGTSDGYTF.

This clone occurred a few times. The CDR3 extends 3 residues past the end of the read, so its final part is completed from the germline J gene. This chain uses TRBV7-9 with TRBJ1-1; 7 positions match TRBD1. V shed 6 bases, J shed 5 bases, and the junction held 6 bases outside the gene matches. Per germline, CDR1 SEHNR and CDR2 FQNEAQ (reference sequence). The CDR3 totals 13 residues. The sequenced CDR3 bases are TGTGCCAGCAGGCAAACAGGGGTAACTGAA. It codes for CASRQTGVTE. The CDR3 reads in full as CASRQTGVTEAFF.

This clone appeared a few times. The DNA ends 3 residues before the CDR3 does, and the rest of the CDR3 is filled in from the germline J gene. The rearrangement joins TRBV30 to TRBJ1-1; 9 bases align to TRBD1. The V gene end was trimmed by 8 bases and the J gene end by 0 bases; junction bases not matched to a gene: 13. Germline-derived CDR1 and CDR2 are GTSNPN and SVGIG (reference sequence). The CDR3 is 16 amino acids. The CDR3: CASQPGQGGMNTEAFF. Incomplete CDR3 DNA: TGTGCCAGCCAACCGGGACAGGGAGGGATGAACACTGAA.

This clone was counted many times. The read terminates 3 residues before the CDR3 end, so the remaining end is supplied by the germline J gene. V is TRBV28 and J is TRBJ1-2; weak D call: TRBD1 (5 bases). CDR1 and CDR2 from the germline V gene are MDHEN and SYDVKM. V gave up 6 bases and J gave up 3 bases, with 8 bases separating them. This CDR3 comprises 12 residues. The sequenced part of the CDR3 DNA is TGTGCCAGCAGCAGGGAGTACTATGGC. Its protein product is CASSREYYG. The CDR3, in full, reads CASSREYYGYTF.

Of note for this clone: The read gets to within 3 residues of the CDR3 end, and the germline J gene fills in the rest. This chain links TRBV13 with TRBJ1-1; D unclear. The CDR3 has 14 amino acids. With 1 base removed from V and 6 bases from J, the gap between germline ends came to 12 bases. From germline, CDR1 is PRHDT and CDR2 FYEKMQ (reference sequence). CDR3 in amino acids: CASSLAGELPEAFF. The CDR3 DNA, read in part, is TGTGCCAGCAGCTTAGCCGGGGAACTCCCTGAA.

There are a few counts of this clone. The read terminates 3 residues before the CDR3 end, so the remaining end is supplied by the germline J gene. This chain uses TRBV7-2 with TRBJ2-3; TRBD1 matches 7 bases. Germline-derived CDR1 and CDR2 are SGHTA and FQGNSA. The CDR3 loop spans 14 amino acids. With 5 bases clipped from V and 3 bases from J, the junction kept 5 bases outside the gene matches. The chain's CDR3 is CASSLWDRTDTQYF. Partial CDR3 DNA: TGTGCCAGCAGCCTATGGGACAGAACAGATACG.

This clone was detected ten times or more. The DNA ends 3 residues before the CDR3 does, and the rest of the CDR3 is filled in from the germline J gene. The rearrangement uses TRBV7-3 and TRBJ2-1, with 9 bases lining up with TRBD2. Germline V gene data show CDR1 as SGHTA and CDR2 as FQGTGA. CDR3 length: 14 amino acids. V gave up 5 bases and J gave up 7 bases; unmatched junction bases: 6. The CDR3 bases that were read are TGTGCCAGCAGCCCCGGACTAGCGAGGAATGAG. It is translated as CASSPGLARNE. The whole CDR3 sequence reads CASSPGLARNEQFF.

A note on this clone: The CDR3 end is not reached by the read, which stops 3 residues before it; the germline J gene fills it in. The chain is built from TRBV11-2 and TRBJ2-7, with 7 bases lining up with TRBD1. Trimming at V came to 5 bases and at J to 2 bases, leaving 3 bases not matched to a gene. Per the germline V gene, CDR1 is SGHAT and CDR2 is FQNNGV. The CDR3 covers 13 residues. CDR3 bases read: TGTGCCAGCAGCCGACAGGGTACCTACGAG. Translated: CASSRQGTYE. The whole CDR3 reads CASSRQGTYEQYF.

In regard to this clone: The read halts 3 residues ahead of the CDR3 end, with the missing end drawn from the germline J gene. The J gene is TRBJ1-2, the V gene TRBV19, with 8 bases that match TRBD1. The CDR3 is made up of 15 amino acids. The germline V gene has CDR1 LNHDA and CDR2 SQIVND (reference sequence). This CDR3 is CASSMRDRYSGGYTF. CDR3 DNA, as far as it was read: TGTGCCAGTAGTATGCGGGACAGGTATTCAGGCGGC.

This clone was counted ten times or more. The sequence runs out 3 residues before the end of the CDR3; the remainder is reconstructed from the germline J gene. The chain joins TRBV20-1 to TRBJ1-5; D gene ambiguous. This CDR3 is built from 12 residues. The germline V gene encodes CDR1 DFQATT and CDR2 SNEGSKA (reference sequence). Trimming took 6 bases from V and 4 from J, leaving 10 bases between them. The CDR3: CSATNENQPQHF. The CDR3 DNA, read in part, is TGCAGTGCGACTAACGAAAATCAGCCC.

This clone was found many times. The read is 3 residues too short to cover the CDR3 end, so that end is filled in from the germline J gene. This chain uses TRBV20-1 with TRBJ2-2, with D tentatively TRBD2 (7 bases). The CDR3 length is 15 residues. Per germline, CDR1 DFQATT and CDR2 SNEGSKA (reference sequence). With 1 base removed from V and 2 bases from J, the gap between germline ends came to 11 bases. The covered CDR3 bases are TGCAGTGCTAGAGGTGGGGGGGGCAACACCGGGGAG. Its translation: CSARGGGGNTGE. Given in full, the CDR3 is CSARGGGGNTGELFF.

This clone was seen more than once but under ten times. The covered CDR3 bases are TGTGCCAGCAGTTACCGGACAGGGCTCACCGGGGAG. It yields the protein CASSYRTGLTGE. In full, the CDR3 reads CASSYRTGLTGELFF. The chain employs TRBV6-2 or TRBV6-3 and TRBJ2-2; 8 bases fit TRBD1. The read falls 3 residues short of the CDR3 end, and the missing part is taken from the germline J gene. Germline V gene data show CDR1 as MNHEY and CDR2 as SVGEGT. Germline trimming cut 2 bases from V and 4 bases from J; bases unmatched to any gene: 3. The CDR3 consists of 15 residues.

CDR3 DNA (partial): TGTGCCGCGGACAGGGTGGCGGGTGAAAAA. It yields the protein CAADRVAGEK. The CDR3 in full is CAADRVAGEKLFF. The chain combines TRBV30 with TRBJ1-4, with 8 positions matching TRBD1. The read finishes 3 residues shy of the CDR3 end, and the germline J gene is used to complete it. CDR1 and CDR2 from the germline V gene are GTSNPN and SVGIG (reference sequence). The CDR3 has 13 amino acids. V lost 8 bases to trimming and J lost 7 bases; unmatched junction nucleotides: 9. The variable domain in full, with the rest retrieved from reference TRBV30 and TRBJ1-4, is SQTIHQWPATLVQPVGSPLSLECTVEGTSNPNLYWYRQAAGRGLQLLFYSVGIGQISSEVPQNLSASRPQDRQFILSSKKLLLSDSGFYLCAADRVAGEKLFFGSGTQLSVL.

As for this clone: The sequenced fragment ends 3 residues before the CDR3 boundary, so the rest is inferred from the germline J gene. The V gene is TRBV6-2 or TRBV6-3, the J gene TRBJ2-4, with 8 bases lining up with TRBD2. V shed 6 bases, J shed 0 bases, and the junction held 10 bases outside the gene matches. The CDR3 has 17 residues. From germline, CDR1 is MNHEY and CDR2 SVGEGT. The sequenced CDR3 bases are TGTGCCAGCAGCCCGGGGGGGGGATGGAGAGCCAAAAACATT. It yields the protein CASSPGGGWRAKNI. From start to end, the CDR3 is CASSPGGGWRAKNIQYF.

This clone has more than one count but fewer than ten. The observed sequence ends 3 residues before the CDR3 terminus, with the missing tail filled in from the germline J gene. The chain couples TRBV2 to TRBJ2-2, with unresolved D. The CDR3 contains 11 residues. The germline gives CDR1 SNHLY, CDR2 FYNNEI. Here the CDR3 reads CASQSRVKLFF. The covered CDR3 bases are TGTGCCAGCCAGTCCCGGGTGAAG.

By proportion, this clone is medium-sized. With the read ending 3 residues before the CDR3 end, the germline J gene is used to fill in that end. The chain carries TRBV9 and TRBJ2-3, with 9 bases matching TRBD2. Germline CDR1 is SGDLS and CDR2 is YYNGEE. The CDR3 loop spans 18 amino acids. V lost 4 bases to trimming and J lost 6 bases; unmatched junction nucleotides: 18. The DNA read from the CDR3 is TGTGCCAGCAGCTCCCGGGGGGGTGGCGGGAGGGCCACGGATACG. The encoded protein is CASSSRGGGGRATDT. The whole CDR3 protein is CASSSRGGGGRATDTQYF.

A remark on this clone: The CDR3 end falls 3 residues outside the read, so it is completed with the germline J gene. The rearrangement uses TRBV11-2 and TRBJ2-1; the match to TRBD2 covers 12 bases. Losses at the gene ends were 4 bases for V and 3 bases for J; bases not matched to a gene: 1. The CDR3 length is 15 residues. Per germline, CDR1 SGHAT and CDR2 FQNNGV. CDR3 in amino acids: CASSSGLAGYNEQFF. The CDR3 DNA, read in part, is TGTGCCAGCAGCTCGGGACTAGCGGGCTACAATGAG.

This clone was observed many times. Germline and junction disagree at one end, which may indicate a read error. The missing CDR3 end, 3 residues past where the read stops, is filled in from the germline J gene. This rearrangement joins TRBV4-2 to TRBJ2-1; 7 nucleotides agree with TRBD2. The germline CDR1 and CDR2 sequences are LGHNA and YNFKEQ. The CDR3 length is 18 residues. Partial CDR3 DNA: TGCGCCAGCAGCCAAGATCCGGGGGAGGGCCTTGGGGGCAATGAG. Protein sequence: CASSQDPGEGLGGNE. The whole CDR3 sequence is CASSQDPGEGLGGNEQFF.

This clone was seen many times. The read falls 3 residues short of the CDR3 end, and the missing part is taken from the germline J gene. The J gene is TRBJ2-2, the V gene TRBV19; TRBD2 agrees at 14 bases. V dropped 8 bases and J dropped 6; count of bases not matched to a gene: 14. The CDR3 sequence is 18 residues long. Germline V gene sequence: CDR1 LNHDA, CDR2 SQIVND (reference sequence). The covered CDR3 bases are TGTGCCAGTTCCGGGACTAGCGGGAGAATAGGGTATGCCGGGGAG. Amino acid sequence: CASSGTSGRIGYAGE. The whole CDR3 protein is CASSGTSGRIGYAGELFF.

To note about this clone: The DNA ends 3 residues before the CDR3 does, and the rest of the CDR3 is filled in from the germline J gene. J is TRBJ2-7 and V is TRBV5-1; tentatively, D is TRBD2 (6 bases). Germline CDR1 is SGHRS and CDR2 is YFSETQ. The CDR3 runs 14 residues. Trimming shortened V by 4 bases and J by 4 bases, and 15 bases separated the two germline ends. The CDR3 bases that were read are TGCGCCAGCAGCCCCGGGGGAGTTCAATACGAG. Its protein product is CASSPGGVQYE. The whole CDR3 sequence is CASSPGGVQYEQYF.

This clone came up many times. The CDR3 end is not reached by the read, which stops 3 residues before it; the germline J gene fills it in. The V gene is TRBV30, the J gene TRBJ1-2; weak D call: TRBD1 (6 bases). Trimming took 2 bases from V and 4 from J, leaving 11 bases between them. This CDR3 comprises 13 residues. Germline values: CDR1 GTSNPN, CDR2 SVGIG (reference sequence). CDR3 DNA, as far as it was read: TGTGCCTGGAGTAGGCAGGGGCTCTATGGC. This encodes CAWSRQGLYG. The full CDR3 protein is CAWSRQGLYGYTF.

By proportion, this clone is medium-sized. Read coverage stops 3 residues before the CDR3 terminus; the germline J gene supplies the remainder. V usage is TRBV29-1 and J usage is TRBJ2-1; TRBD2 is a possible D gene (6 bases). Germline assignment: CDR1 SQVTM and CDR2 ANQGSEA. The CDR3 is made up of 16 amino acids. The V end was cut by 7 bases, the J end by 2 bases, with 21 bases between. The sequenced CDR3 bases are TGCAGCGCCCTGGCGATCGGGCGGGAAACCTACAATGAG. It specifies CSALAIGRETYNE. The whole CDR3 sequence is CSALAIGRETYNEQFF.

At least ten counts were recorded for this clone. The read stops 3 residues short of the end of the CDR3; the missing end is completed from the germline J gene. This chain uses TRBV10-3 with TRBJ2-7; D unclear. Germline loops: CDR1 ENHRY, CDR2 SYGVKD. The CDR3 extends over 13 amino acids. Trimming took off 3 bases at V and 2 bases at J, with 8 bases between the two ends. CDR3 sequence: CAISDSNPYEQYF. The sequenced part of the CDR3 DNA is TGTGCCATCAGTGATAGTAATCCCTACGAG.

This clone has a count of ten or more. Read data end 3 residues before the CDR3 end; the end is taken from the germline J gene. The rearrangement uses TRBV9 and TRBJ1-1, with 7 bases identical to TRBD1. The trim removed 1 base at V and 7 bases at J, leaving 4 bases unmatched. Germline assignment: CDR1 SGDLS and CDR2 YYNGEE. The CDR3 runs to 13 residues. The covered CDR3 bases are TGTGCCAGCAGCGTAACAGGGGACGTTGAA. Translation gives CASSVTGDVE. The CDR3 as a whole reads CASSVTGDVEAFF.